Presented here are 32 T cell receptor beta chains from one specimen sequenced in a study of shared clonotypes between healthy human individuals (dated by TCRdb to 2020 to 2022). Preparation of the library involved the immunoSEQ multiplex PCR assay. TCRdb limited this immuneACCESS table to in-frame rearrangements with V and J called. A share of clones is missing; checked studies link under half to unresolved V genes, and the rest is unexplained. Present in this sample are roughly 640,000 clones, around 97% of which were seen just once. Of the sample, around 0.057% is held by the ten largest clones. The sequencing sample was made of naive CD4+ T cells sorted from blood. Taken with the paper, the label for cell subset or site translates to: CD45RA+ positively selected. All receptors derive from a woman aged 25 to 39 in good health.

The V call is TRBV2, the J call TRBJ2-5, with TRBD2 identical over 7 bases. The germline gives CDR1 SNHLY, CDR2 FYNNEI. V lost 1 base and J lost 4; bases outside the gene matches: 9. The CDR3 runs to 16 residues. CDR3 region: CASSEERGRAGETQYF. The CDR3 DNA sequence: TGTGCCAGCAGTGAAGAGAGAGGGAGGGCCGGAGAGACCCAGTACTTC.

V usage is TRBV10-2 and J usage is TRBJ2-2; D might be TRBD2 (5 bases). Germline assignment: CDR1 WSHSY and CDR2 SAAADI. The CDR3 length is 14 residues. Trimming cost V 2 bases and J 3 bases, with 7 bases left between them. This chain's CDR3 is CASSERGDTGELFF. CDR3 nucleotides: TGCGCCAGCAGTGAGCGGGGTGACACCGGGGAGCTGTTTTTT.

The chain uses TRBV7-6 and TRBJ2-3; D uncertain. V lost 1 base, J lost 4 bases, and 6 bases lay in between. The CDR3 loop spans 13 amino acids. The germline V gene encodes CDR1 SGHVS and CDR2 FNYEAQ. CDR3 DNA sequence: TGTGCCAGCAGCTTAGTAGGACCAGATACGCAGTATTTT. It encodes CASSLVGPDTQYF.

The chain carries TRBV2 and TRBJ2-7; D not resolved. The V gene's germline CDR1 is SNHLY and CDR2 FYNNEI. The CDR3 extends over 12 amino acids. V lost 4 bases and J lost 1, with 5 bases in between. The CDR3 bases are TGTGCCAGCAGTGTTTCATCCTACGAGCAGTACTTC. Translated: CASSVSSYEQYF. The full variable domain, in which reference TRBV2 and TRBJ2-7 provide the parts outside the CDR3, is EPEVTQTPSHQVTQMGQEVILRCVPISNHLYFYWYRQILGQKVEFLVSFYNNEISEKSEIFDDQFSVERPDGSNFTLKIRSTKLEDSAMYFCASSVSSYEQYFGPGTRLTVT.

The CDR3 sequence: CASRPRTGSYSPLHF. CDR3 coding DNA: TGTGCCAGCAGACCACGGACAGGGTCATATTCACCCCTCCACTTT. The rearrangement joins TRBV28 to TRBJ1-6, with 8 bases identical to TRBD1. The CDR3 covers 15 residues. Unmatched junction bases numbered 9, after V lost 6 bases and J lost 8 bases. In germline, CDR1 is MDHEN, CDR2 SYDVKM.

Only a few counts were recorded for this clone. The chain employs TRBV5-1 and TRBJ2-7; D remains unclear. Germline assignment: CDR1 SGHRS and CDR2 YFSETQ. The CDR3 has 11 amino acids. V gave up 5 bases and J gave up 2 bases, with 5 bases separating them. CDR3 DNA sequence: TGCGCCAGCAGGGCGACCTACGAGCAGTACTTC. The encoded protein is CASRATYEQYF.

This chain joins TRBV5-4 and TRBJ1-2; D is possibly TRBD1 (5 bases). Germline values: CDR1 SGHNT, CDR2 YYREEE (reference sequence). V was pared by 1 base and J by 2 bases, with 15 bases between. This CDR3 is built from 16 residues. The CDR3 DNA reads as TGTGCCAGCAGCTTGAATCCCACGGAGGGGAACTATGGCTACACCTTC. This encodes CASSLNPTEGNYGYTF. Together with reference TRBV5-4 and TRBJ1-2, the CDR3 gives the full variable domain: ETGVTQSPTHLIKTRGQQVTLRCSSQSGHNTVSWYQQALGQGPQFIFQYYREEENGRGNFPPRFSGLQFPNYSSELNVNALELDDSALYLCASSLNPTEGNYGYTFGSGTRLTVV.

As DNA, the CDR3 is TGTGCCAGCAGTTCTACAGGGGGCCGTGAAAAACTGTTTTTT. This sequence encodes CASSSTGGREKLFF. This chain uses TRBV28 with TRBJ1-4; 9 positions match TRBD1. The V and J ends lost 4 bases and 7 bases, in that order; junction bases with no gene match: 4. The CDR3 is 14 amino acids. CDR1 is MDHEN, CDR2 SYDVKM, per germline. Supplemented by reference TRBV28 and TRBJ1-4, the full variable domain reads DVKVTQSSRYLVKRTGEKVFLECVQDMDHENMFWYRQDPGLGLRLIYFSYDVKMKEKGDIPEGYSVSREKKERFSLILESASTNQTSMYLCASSSTGGREKLFFGSGTQLSVL.

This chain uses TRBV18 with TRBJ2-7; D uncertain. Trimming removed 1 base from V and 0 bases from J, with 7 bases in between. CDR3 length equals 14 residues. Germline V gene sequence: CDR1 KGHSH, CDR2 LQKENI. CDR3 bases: TGTGCCAGCTCACCACTGGTGAACTCCTACGAGCAGTACTTC. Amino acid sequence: CASSPLVNSYEQYF.

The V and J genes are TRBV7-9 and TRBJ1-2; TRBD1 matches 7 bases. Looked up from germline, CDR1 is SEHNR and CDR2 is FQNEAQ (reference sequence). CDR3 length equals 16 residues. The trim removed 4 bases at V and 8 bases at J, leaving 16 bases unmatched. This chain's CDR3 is CASSSYRMRQGYGYTF. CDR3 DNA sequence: TGTGCCAGCAGCTCATACAGGATGAGACAGGGTTACGGCTACACCTTC.

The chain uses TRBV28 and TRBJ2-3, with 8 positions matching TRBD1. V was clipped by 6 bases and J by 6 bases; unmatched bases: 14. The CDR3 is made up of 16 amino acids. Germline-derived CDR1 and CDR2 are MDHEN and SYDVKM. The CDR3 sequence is CASRTPGGASWDTQYF. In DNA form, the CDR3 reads TGTGCCAGCAGGACGCCAGGGGGCGCCAGCTGGGATACGCAGTATTTT. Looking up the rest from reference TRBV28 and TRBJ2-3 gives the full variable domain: DVKVTQSSRYLVKRTGEKVFLECVQDMDHENMFWYRQDPGLGLRLIYFSYDVKMKEKGDIPEGYSVSREKKERFSLILESASTNQTSMYLCASRTPGGASWDTQYFGPGTRLTVL.

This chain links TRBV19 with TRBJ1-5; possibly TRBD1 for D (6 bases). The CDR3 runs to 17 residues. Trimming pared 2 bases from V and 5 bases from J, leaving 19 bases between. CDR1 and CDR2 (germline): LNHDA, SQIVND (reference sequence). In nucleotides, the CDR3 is TGTGCCAGTAGTATAATCCGGGACAAGACTACCGATCAGCCCCAGCATTTT. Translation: CASSIIRDKTTDQPQHF.

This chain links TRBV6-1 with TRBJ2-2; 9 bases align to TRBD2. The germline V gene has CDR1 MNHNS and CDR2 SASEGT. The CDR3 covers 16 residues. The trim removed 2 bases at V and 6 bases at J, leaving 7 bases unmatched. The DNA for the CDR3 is TGTGCCAGCAGTGAAATAGGTAGCGGGAGTCCCGGGGAGCTGTTTTTT. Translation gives CASSEIGSGSPGELFF.

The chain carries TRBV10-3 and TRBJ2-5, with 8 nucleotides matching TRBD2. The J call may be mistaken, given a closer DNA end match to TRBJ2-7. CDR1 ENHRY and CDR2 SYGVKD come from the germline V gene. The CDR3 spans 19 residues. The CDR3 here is CAISVGGASGPPNSYEQYF. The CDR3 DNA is TGTGCCATCAGTGTAGGGGGGGCTAGCGGGCCCCCAAACTCCTACGAGCAGTACTTC.

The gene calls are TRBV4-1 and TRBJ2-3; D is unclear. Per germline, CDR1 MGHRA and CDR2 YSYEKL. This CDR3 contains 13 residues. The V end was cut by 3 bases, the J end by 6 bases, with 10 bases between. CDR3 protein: CASSHSFADTQYF. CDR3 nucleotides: TGCGCCAGCAGCCATAGCTTCGCGGATACGCAGTATTTT.

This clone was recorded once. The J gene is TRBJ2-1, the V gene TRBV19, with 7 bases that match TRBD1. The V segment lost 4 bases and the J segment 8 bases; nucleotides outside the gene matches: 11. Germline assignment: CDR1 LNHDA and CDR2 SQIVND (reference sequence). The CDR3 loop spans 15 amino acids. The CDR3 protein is CASSRDRAFRDEQFF. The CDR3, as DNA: TGTGCCAGTAGTAGGGACAGAGCTTTTAGGGATGAGCAGTTCTTC.

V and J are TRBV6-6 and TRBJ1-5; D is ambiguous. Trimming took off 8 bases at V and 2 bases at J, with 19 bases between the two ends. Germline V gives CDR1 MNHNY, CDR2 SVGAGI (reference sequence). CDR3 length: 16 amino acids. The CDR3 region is CASDARRDLGNQPQHF. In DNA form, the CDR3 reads TGTGCCAGCGATGCCCGGCGGGATCTCGGCAATCAGCCCCAGCATTTT.

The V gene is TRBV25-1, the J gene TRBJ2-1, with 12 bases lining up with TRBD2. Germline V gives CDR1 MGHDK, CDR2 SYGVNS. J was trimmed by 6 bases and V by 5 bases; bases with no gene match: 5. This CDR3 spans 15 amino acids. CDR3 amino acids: CASSSATSGSNEQFF. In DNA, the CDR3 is TGTGCCAGCAGTTCTGCGACTAGCGGGAGCAATGAGCAGTTCTTC.

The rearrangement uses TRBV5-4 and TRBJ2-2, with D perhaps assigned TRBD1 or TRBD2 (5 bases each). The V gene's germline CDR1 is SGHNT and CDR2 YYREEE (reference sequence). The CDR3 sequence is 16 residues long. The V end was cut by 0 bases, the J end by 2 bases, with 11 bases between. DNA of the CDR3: TGTGCCAGCAGCTTGGCCGGGGCAGTCAACACCGGGGAGCTGTTTTTT. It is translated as CASSLAGAVNTGELFF.

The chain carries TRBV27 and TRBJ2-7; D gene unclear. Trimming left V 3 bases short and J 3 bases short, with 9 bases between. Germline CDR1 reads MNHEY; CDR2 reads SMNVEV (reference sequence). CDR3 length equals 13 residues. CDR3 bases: TGTGCCAGCAGTTTCGCCAGAAACTACGAGCAGTACTTC. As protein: CASSFARNYEQYF.

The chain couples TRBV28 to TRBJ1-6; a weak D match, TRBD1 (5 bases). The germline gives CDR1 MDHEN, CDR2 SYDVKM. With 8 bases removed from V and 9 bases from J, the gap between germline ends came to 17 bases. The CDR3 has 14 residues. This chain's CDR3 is CASEPRGVPSPLHF. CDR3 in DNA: TGTGCCAGCGAACCTCGAGGGGTACCTTCACCCCTCCACTTT.

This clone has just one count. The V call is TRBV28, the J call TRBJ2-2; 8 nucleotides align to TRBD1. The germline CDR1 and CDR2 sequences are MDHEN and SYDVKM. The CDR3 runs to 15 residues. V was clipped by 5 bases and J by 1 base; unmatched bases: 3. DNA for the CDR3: TGTGCCAGCAGTCCCGGGACAGGGAACACCGGGGAGCTGTTTTTT. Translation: CASSPGTGNTGELFF.

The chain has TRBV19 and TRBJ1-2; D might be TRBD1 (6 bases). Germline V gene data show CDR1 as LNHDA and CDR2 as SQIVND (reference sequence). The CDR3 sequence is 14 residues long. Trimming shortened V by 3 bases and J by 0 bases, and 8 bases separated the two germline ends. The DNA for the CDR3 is TGTGCCAGTAGTATCGGACAGACTAACTATGGCTACACCTTC. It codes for CASSIGQTNYGYTF.

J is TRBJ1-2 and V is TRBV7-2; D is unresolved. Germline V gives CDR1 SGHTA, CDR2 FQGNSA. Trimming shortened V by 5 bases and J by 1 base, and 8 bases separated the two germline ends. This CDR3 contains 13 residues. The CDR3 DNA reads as TGTGCCAGCAGCGAGCCTATTAACTATGGCTACACCTTC. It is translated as CASSEPINYGYTF.

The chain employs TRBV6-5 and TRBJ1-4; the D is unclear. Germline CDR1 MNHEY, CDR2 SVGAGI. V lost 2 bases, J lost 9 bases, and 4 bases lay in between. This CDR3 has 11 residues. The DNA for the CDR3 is TGTGCCAGCAGTTACCCAAAAAAACTGTTTTTT. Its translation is CASSYPKKLFF.

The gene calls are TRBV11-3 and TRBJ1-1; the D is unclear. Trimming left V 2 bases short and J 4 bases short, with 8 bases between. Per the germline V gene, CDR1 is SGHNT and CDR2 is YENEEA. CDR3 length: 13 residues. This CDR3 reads CASSLHLATEAFF. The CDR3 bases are TGTGCCAGCAGCTTACATTTAGCCACTGAAGCTTTCTTT.

This CDR3 reads CATESHGELFF. The CDR3 DNA sequence: TGTGCCACCGAGTCCCACGGGGAGCTGTTTTTT. The chain has TRBV25-1 and TRBJ2-2; D gene uncertain. This CDR3 region has 11 residues. V shed 10 bases and J shed 7 bases, with 10 bases lying between them. The germline gives CDR1 MGHDK, CDR2 SYGVNS.

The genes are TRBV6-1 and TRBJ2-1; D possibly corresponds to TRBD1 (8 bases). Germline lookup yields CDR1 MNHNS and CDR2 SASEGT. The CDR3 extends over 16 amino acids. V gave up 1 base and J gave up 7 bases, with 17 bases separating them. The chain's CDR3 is CASSEVGSGTGNEQFF. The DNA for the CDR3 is TGTGCCAGCAGTGAAGTTGGGAGCGGGACAGGTAATGAGCAGTTCTTC.

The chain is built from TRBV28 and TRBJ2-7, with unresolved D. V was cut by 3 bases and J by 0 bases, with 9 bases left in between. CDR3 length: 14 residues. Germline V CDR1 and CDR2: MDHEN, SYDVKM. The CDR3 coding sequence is TGTGCCAGCAGTTTCAGTGGGCCCTCCTACGAGCAGTACTTC. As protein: CASSFSGPSYEQYF. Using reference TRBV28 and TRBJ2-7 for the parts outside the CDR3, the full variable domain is DVKVTQSSRYLVKRTGEKVFLECVQDMDHENMFWYRQDPGLGLRLIYFSYDVKMKEKGDIPEGYSVSREKKERFSLILESASTNQTSMYLCASSFSGPSYEQYFGPGTRLTVT.

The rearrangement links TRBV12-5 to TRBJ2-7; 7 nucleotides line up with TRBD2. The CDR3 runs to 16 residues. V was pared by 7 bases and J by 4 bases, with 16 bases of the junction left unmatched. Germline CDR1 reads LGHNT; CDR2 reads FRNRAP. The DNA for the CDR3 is TGTGCTAGTGCCCCCGACCGGGCAGCGGGAAGGTACGAGCAGTACTTC. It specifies CASAPDRAAGRYEQYF.

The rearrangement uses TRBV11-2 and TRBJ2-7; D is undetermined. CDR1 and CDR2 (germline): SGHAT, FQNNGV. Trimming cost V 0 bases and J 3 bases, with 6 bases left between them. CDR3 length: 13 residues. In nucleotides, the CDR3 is TGTGCCAGCAGCTTAGATCACTTCTACGAGCAGTACTTC. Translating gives CASSLDHFYEQYF.

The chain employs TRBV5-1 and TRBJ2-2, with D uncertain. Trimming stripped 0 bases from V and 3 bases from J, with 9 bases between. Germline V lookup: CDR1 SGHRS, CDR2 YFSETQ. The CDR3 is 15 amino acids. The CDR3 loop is CASSLALQDTGELFF. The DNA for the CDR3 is TGCGCCAGCAGCTTGGCCTTGCAGGACACCGGGGAGCTGTTTTTT.